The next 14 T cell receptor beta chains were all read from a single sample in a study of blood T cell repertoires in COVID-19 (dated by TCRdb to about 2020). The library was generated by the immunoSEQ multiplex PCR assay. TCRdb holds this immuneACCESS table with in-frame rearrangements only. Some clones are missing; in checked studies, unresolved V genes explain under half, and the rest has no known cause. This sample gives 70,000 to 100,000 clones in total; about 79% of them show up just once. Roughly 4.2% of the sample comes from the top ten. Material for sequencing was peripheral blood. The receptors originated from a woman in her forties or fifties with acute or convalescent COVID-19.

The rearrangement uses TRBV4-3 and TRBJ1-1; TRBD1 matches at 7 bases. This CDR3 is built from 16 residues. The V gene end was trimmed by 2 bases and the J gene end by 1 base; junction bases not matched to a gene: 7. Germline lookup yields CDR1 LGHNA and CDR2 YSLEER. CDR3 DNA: TGCGCCAGCAGCCAATTCCCGGGACAGACGAACACTGAAGCTTTCTTT. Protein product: CASSQFPGQTNTEAFF.

The CDR3, as DNA: TGCGCCAGCAGCAACGGGGGTTGGGGGGAGACCCAGTACTTC. Translating it yields CASSNGGWGETQYF. The chain has TRBV5-1 and TRBJ2-5; D might be TRBD2 (6 bases). Trimming removed 4 bases from V and 5 bases from J, with 15 bases in between. The V gene's germline CDR1 is SGHRS and CDR2 YFSETQ. There are 14 residues in the CDR3.

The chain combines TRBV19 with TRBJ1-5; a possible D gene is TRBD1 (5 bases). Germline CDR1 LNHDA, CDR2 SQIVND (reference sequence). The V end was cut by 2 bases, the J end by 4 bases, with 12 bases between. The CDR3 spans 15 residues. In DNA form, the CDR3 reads TGTGCCAGTAGTATATCAGGGAGGCAAAATCAGCCCCAGCATTTT. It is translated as CASSISGRQNQPQHF.

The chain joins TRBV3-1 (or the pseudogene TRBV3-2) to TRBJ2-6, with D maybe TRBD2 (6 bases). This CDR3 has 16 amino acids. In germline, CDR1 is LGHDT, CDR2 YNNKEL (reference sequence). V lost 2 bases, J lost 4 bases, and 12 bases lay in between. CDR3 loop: CASSQPGRTGANVLTF. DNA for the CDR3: TGTGCCAGCAGCCAACCAGGGAGGACGGGGGCCAACGTCCTGACTTTC.

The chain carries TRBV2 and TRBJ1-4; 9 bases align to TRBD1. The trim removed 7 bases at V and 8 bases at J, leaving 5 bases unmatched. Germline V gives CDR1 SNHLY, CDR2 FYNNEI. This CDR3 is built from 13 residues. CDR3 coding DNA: TGTGCCAGCACCGGGACAGGGATGGAAAAACTGTTTTTT. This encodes CASTGTGMEKLFF.

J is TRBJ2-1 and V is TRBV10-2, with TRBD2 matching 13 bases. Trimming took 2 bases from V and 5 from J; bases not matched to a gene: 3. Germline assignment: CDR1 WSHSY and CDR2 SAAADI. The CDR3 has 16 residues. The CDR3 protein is CASSEGGLAGNNEQFF. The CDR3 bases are TGCGCCAGCAGTGAGGGGGGACTAGCGGGGAACAATGAGCAGTTCTTC.

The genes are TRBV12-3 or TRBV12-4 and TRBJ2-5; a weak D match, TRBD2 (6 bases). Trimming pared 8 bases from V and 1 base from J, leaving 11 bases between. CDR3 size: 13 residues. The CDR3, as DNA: TGTGCCAGCTCTGTAGCGGCCCAAGAGACCCAGTACTTC. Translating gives CASSVAAQETQYF.

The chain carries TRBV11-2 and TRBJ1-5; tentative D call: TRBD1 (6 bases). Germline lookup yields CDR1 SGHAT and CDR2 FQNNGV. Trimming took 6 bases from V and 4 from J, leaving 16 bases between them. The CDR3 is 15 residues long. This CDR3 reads CASSPDRDLNQPQHF. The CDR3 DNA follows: TGTGCCAGCAGTCCGGACAGAGACCTTAATCAGCCCCAGCATTTT.

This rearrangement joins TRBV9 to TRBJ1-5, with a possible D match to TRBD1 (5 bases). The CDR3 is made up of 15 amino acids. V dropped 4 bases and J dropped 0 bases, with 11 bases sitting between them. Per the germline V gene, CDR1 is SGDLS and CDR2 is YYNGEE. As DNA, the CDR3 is TGTGCCAGCAGCCAGGGCCCCGATAGCAATCAGCCCCAGCATTTT. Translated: CASSQGPDSNQPQHF.

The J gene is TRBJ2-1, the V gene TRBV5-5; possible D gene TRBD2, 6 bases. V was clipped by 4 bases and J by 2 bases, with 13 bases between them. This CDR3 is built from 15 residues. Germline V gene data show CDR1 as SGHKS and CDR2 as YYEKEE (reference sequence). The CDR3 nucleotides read TGTGCCAGCAGCGTTTGGGCGGGGACCTACAATGAGCAGTTCTTC. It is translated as CASSVWAGTYNEQFF.

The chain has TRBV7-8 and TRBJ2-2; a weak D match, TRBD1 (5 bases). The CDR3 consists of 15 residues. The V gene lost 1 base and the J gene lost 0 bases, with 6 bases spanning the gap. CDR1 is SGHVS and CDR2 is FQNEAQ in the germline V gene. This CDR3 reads CASSLEGANTGELFF. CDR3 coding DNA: TGTGCCAGCAGCTTAGAAGGGGCGAACACCGGGGAGCTGTTTTTT.

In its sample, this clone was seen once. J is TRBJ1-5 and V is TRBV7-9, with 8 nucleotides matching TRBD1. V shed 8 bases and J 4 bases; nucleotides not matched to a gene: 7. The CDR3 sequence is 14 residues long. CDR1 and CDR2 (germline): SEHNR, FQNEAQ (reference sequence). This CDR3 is CASAGQGANQPQHF. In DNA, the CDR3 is TGTGCCAGCGCTGGGCAGGGGGCAAATCAGCCCCAGCATTTT.

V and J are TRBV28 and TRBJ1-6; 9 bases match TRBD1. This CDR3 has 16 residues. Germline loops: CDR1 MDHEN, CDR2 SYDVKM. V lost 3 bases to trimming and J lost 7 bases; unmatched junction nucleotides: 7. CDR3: CASSLRLGTGNSPLHF. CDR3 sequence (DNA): TGTGCCAGCAGTTTGCGTCTGGGGACAGGGAATTCACCCCTCCACTTT.

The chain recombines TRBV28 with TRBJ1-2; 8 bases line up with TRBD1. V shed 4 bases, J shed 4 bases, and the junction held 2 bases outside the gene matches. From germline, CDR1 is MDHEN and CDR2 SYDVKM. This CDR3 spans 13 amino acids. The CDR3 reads CASSSGGRYGYTF. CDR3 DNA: TGTGCCAGCAGTTCAGGGGGCCGCTATGGCTACACCTTC.